The 6 T cell receptor beta chains presented below share a single source sample, sequenced in a study of shared clonotypes between healthy human individuals. Assay used: immunoSEQ multiplex PCR; TCRdb lists only in-frame clones, some missing. The sample lists about 580,000 clones, roughly 98% occurring once. CD8 cells classed as naive were CD45RO-negative and positively selected for CCR7, excluding terminally differentiated effector memory CD45RA+ cells. Sequencing input: naive CD8+ T cells sorted from blood. Receptor source: a man under 40 in good health.

J is TRBJ2-7 and V is TRBV11-2; 7 positions match TRBD1. CDR1 SGHAT and CDR2 FQNNGV come from the germline V gene. The CDR3 covers 18 residues. The ends lost 0 bases at V and 1 base at J; junction bases unmatched: 12. CDR3 protein: CASSLELLGGARSYEQYF. The CDR3, as DNA: TGTGCCAGCAGCTTAGAACTTCTAGGGGGCGCGAGGTCCTACGAGCAGTACTTC. The full variable domain, rest sourced from reference TRBV11-2 and TRBJ2-7, is EAGVAQSPRYKIIEKRQSVAFWCNPISGHATLYWYQQILGQGPKLLIQFQNNGVVDDSQLPKDRFSAERLKGVDSTLKIQPAKLEDSAVYLCASSLELLGGARSYEQYFGPGTRLTVT.

The chain recombines TRBV5-1 with TRBJ2-7, with 7 bases aligning to TRBD2. The CDR3 has 14 residues. J lost 4 bases, V lost 4 bases, and 8 bases had no gene match. CDR1 SGHRS and CDR2 YFSETQ come from the germline V gene. This chain's CDR3 is CASSPAGTQYEQYF. The CDR3 bases are TGCGCCAGCAGCCCAGCGGGAACGCAATACGAGCAGTACTTC.

This chain links TRBV5-4 with TRBJ2-5, with 9 bases aligning to TRBD1. V trimming: 4 bases; J trimming: 3 bases; junction bases outside the gene matches: 7. This CDR3 has 15 residues. Germline CDR1 and CDR2: SGHNT and YYREEE (reference sequence). The CDR3 nucleotides are TGTGCCAGCAGCGCACGGACAGGGGAGGAAGAGACCCAGTACTTC. It is translated as CASSARTGEEETQYF.

The chain has TRBV27 and TRBJ2-3; 13 bases map to TRBD2. Germline CDR1 reads MNHEY; CDR2 reads SMNVEV (reference sequence). The CDR3 totals 17 residues. The J segment lost 3 bases and the V segment lost 5 bases, leaving 8 bases of the junction unmatched. CDR3 protein: CASSPRGGLAGTDTQYF. The CDR3, as DNA: TGTGCCAGCAGTCCCCGGGGGGGACTAGCGGGGACAGATACGCAGTATTTT.

This chain uses TRBV5-4 with TRBJ2-5; 10 bases agree with TRBD1. The CDR3 totals 15 residues. Germline V CDR1 and CDR2: SGHNT, YYREEE (reference sequence). Losses at the gene ends were 0 bases for V and 2 bases for J; bases not matched to a gene: 1. The DNA of the CDR3 is TGTGCCAGCAGCTTGGTGGACAGGGGGCAAGAGACCCAGTACTTC. Residues: CASSLVDRGQETQYF.

The chain is built from TRBV4-3 and TRBJ2-1; weak D call: TRBD2 (5 bases). V was cut by 0 bases and J by 0 bases, with 18 bases left in between. Germline V gene sequence: CDR1 LGHNA, CDR2 YSLEER. The length of the CDR3 is 19 residues. The CDR3 DNA reads as TGCGCCAGCAGCCAAGATGAGGGTAAGAGCGTCAGCTCCTACAATGAGCAGTTCTTC. Translating it yields CASSQDEGKSVSSYNEQFF.